The 20 T cell receptor beta chains listed next were all sequenced from one sample in a study of cytomegalovirus exposure and HLA in healthy donors. With 60 Vbeta and 13 Jbeta primers, the PCR was carried out. Produced via immunoSEQ multiplex PCR; TCRdb's table is partial and in-frame only. The sample shows under 200,000 clones, over 60% of them seen only once. What was sequenced was PBMCs. These receptors came from a woman between 45 and 60 years old in good health and CMV-seronegative.

This clone was detected only once. This chain connects TRBV7-2 to TRBJ1-1, with D perhaps TRBD1 (5 bases). Trimming cost V 2 bases and J 0 bases, with 13 bases left between them. Germline V lookup: CDR1 SGHTA, CDR2 FQGNSA. CDR3 size: 16 residues. The CDR3 nucleotides are TGTGCCAGCAGCTTAACTGGACAACTCATGAACACTGAAGCTTTCTTT. Protein sequence: CASSLTGQLMNTEAFF. The complete variable domain, with remaining parts taken from reference TRBV7-2 and TRBJ1-1, reads GAGVSQSPSNKVTEKGKDVELRCDPISGHTALYWYRQSLGQGLEFLIYFQGNSAPDKSGLPSDRFSAERTGGSVSTLTIQRTQQEDSAVYLCASSLTGQLMNTEAFFGQGTRLTVV.

This clone appeared once. This rearrangement joins TRBV5-4 to TRBJ1-2; tentatively, D is TRBD1 (6 bases). The CDR3 covers 15 residues. V lost 0 bases and J lost 3, with 12 bases in between. Per the germline V gene, CDR1 is SGHNT and CDR2 is YYREEE (reference sequence). In DNA form, the CDR3 reads TGTGCCAGCAGCTTGGTCAGGGGCGAGGACTATGGCTACACCTTC. Protein sequence: CASSLVRGEDYGYTF.

The chain carries TRBV9 and TRBJ2-1; D is possibly TRBD2 (5 bases). This CDR3 has 16 residues. Germline V gene lookup returns CDR1 SGDLS and CDR2 YYNGEE. Between the trimmed V and J ends, which lost 0 bases and 10 bases, there was a span of 20 bases. The CDR3 DNA is TGTGCCAGCAGCGTAGGGGCGAGCGGATCTTTCGGGGAGCAGTTCTTC. This translates into CASSVGASGSFGEQFF.

The genes are TRBV6-4 and TRBJ2-1; the D gene is possibly TRBD1 (7 bases). Germline values: CDR1 MRHNA, CDR2 SNTAGT. V lost 8 bases, J lost 4 bases, and 21 bases lay in between. The CDR3 consists of 16 residues. The CDR3 loop is CASSDRGTVGYNEQFF. The CDR3 nucleotides read TGTGCCAGCTCGGACCGCGGGACAGTGGGGTACAATGAGCAGTTCTTC.

The rearrangement uses TRBV28 and TRBJ2-7, with D unclear. Germline V gives CDR1 MDHEN, CDR2 SYDVKM. V gave up 2 bases and J gave up 0 bases, with 8 bases separating them. The CDR3 loop spans 14 amino acids. In nucleotides, the CDR3 is TGTGCCAGCAGTTTAGTAGGCGGCTCCTACGAGCAGTACTTC. Protein: CASSLVGGSYEQYF.

Here the CDR3 reads CASSDGLAGYSTDTQYF. Here the CDR3 DNA reads TGTGCCAGCAGCGACGGACTAGCGGGATACAGCACAGATACGCAGTATTTT. The chain combines TRBV9 with TRBJ2-3; 12 bases are shared with TRBD2. Looked up from germline, CDR1 is SGDLS and CDR2 is YYNGEE. After removal of 3 bases from V and 0 bases from J, the junction contained 5 bases not matched to a gene. The CDR3 is made up of 17 amino acids.

This chain links TRBV9 with TRBJ2-5, with D perhaps matching TRBD2 (6 bases). Matching the DNA end better, TRBJ2-7 makes the J call doubtful. There are 14 residues in the CDR3. From germline, CDR1 is SGDLS and CDR2 YYNGEE. The CDR3 protein is CASSVAEGGYEQYF. The CDR3 DNA reads TGTGCCAGCAGCGTAGCCGAGGGAGGCTACGAGCAGTACTTC.

This sequence joins TRBV4-3 and TRBJ2-3, with 8 nucleotides matching TRBD2. V trimming: 5 bases; J trimming: 4 bases; junction bases outside the gene matches: 11. The CDR3 is 16 residues long. Per germline, CDR1 LGHNA and CDR2 YSLEER. The CDR3 is CASSSRGGGLSDTQYF. In DNA, the CDR3 is TGCGCCAGCAGCTCCCGGGGGGGAGGGCTATCAGATACGCAGTATTTT.

J is TRBJ2-7 and V is TRBV5-4; 7 nucleotides match TRBD2. The CDR3 runs to 16 residues. Germline trimming cut 4 bases from V and 5 bases from J; bases unmatched to any gene: 15. Germline CDR1 reads SGHNT; CDR2 reads YYREEE (reference sequence). Here the CDR3 reads CASSGGGSGGAHEQYF. The DNA for the CDR3 is TGTGCCAGCAGCGGGGGGGGTTCCGGTGGGGCCCACGAGCAGTACTTC.

This sequence joins TRBV27 and TRBJ1-5; 7 bases are shared with TRBD1. V dropped 4 bases and J dropped 7; count of bases not matched to a gene: 16. The CDR3 contains 17 residues. The germline gives CDR1 MNHEY, CDR2 SMNVEV (reference sequence). The DNA of the CDR3 is TGTGCCAGCAGTTCTATAGCCGGGACAGCTCATTCCCAGCCCCAGCATTTT. Its translation is CASSSIAGTAHSQPQHF.

The chain links TRBV4-1 to TRBJ1-1, with 9 bases fitting TRBD1. Germline lookup yields CDR1 MGHRA and CDR2 YSYEKL. J lost 0 bases, V lost 5 bases, and 7 bases had no gene match. This CDR3 comprises 16 residues. The CDR3 coding sequence is TGCGCCAGCAGCTCCACAGGGGGCGGTGTGAACACTGAAGCTTTCTTT. Amino acid sequence: CASSSTGGGVNTEAFF.

The chain has TRBV11-3 and TRBJ1-5, with 9 bases fitting TRBD1. The CDR3 has 15 residues. Germline lookup yields CDR1 SGHNT and CDR2 YENEEA. The V gene end was trimmed by 0 bases and the J gene end by 6 bases; junction bases not matched to a gene: 3. The CDR3 loop is CASSLDGQGLQPQHF. In nucleotides, the CDR3 is TGTGCCAGCAGCTTAGACGGACAGGGGCTTCAGCCCCAGCATTTT.

CDR3 sequence reads: CASSFDRVHNEQFF. CDR3 sequence (DNA): TGTGCCAGCAGCTTCGACAGGGTACACAATGAGCAGTTCTTC. The genes are TRBV27 and TRBJ2-1, with 7 bases fitting TRBD1. The germline V gene encodes CDR1 MNHEY and CDR2 SMNVEV (reference sequence). The J segment lost 5 bases and the V segment lost 6 bases, leaving 7 bases of the junction unmatched. The length of the CDR3 is 14 residues.

The rearrangement joins TRBV2 to TRBJ2-1, with TRBD2 matching over 9 bases. Unmatched junction bases numbered 10, after V lost 5 bases and J lost 8 bases. The CDR3 is 15 residues long. CDR1 is SNHLY, CDR2 FYNNEI, per germline. CDR3: CASSNTGTSFDEQFF. CDR3 in DNA: TGTGCCAGCAGTAATACCGGGACTAGCTTCGATGAGCAGTTCTTC. Variable domain in full (rest from reference TRBV2 and TRBJ2-1): EPEVTQTPSHQVTQMGQEVILRCVPISNHLYFYWYRQILGQKVEFLVSFYNNEISEKSEIFDDQFSVERPDGSNFTLKIRSTKLEDSAMYFCASSNTGTSFDEQFFGPGTRLTVL.

The CDR3 nucleotides are TGTGCCAGCAGCTTAGCTCCTCACAGGGAGTATAACTATGGCTACACCTTC. Protein: CASSLAPHREYNYGYTF. The J gene is TRBJ1-2, the V gene TRBV7-7; maybe TRBD1 (6 bases). V dropped 0 bases and J dropped 1 base, with 15 bases sitting between them. The germline gives CDR1 SSHAT, CDR2 FNYEAQ (reference sequence). The CDR3 is 17 amino acids. Using reference TRBV7-7 and TRBJ1-2 for the parts outside the CDR3, the full variable domain is GAGVSQSPRYKVTKRGQDVTLRCDPISSHATLYWYQQALGQGPEFLTYFNYEAQPDKSGLPSDRFSAERPEGSISTLTIQRTEQRDSAMYRCASSLAPHREYNYGYTFGSGTRLTVV.

This clone was seen only once. The J gene is TRBJ2-1, the V gene TRBV18, with D possibly matching TRBD1 (6 bases). With 3 bases removed from V and 4 bases from J, the gap between germline ends came to 19 bases. The CDR3 is 17 amino acids. The V gene's germline CDR1 is KGHSH and CDR2 LQKENI. The CDR3 DNA reads TGTGCCAGCTCACCCGTTCAACCTACAGGGTCGTACAATGAGCAGTTCTTC. It yields the protein CASSPVQPTGSYNEQFF. Full variable domain (missing parts from reference TRBV18 and TRBJ2-1): NAGVMQNPRHLVRRRGQEARLRCSPMKGHSHVYWYRQLPEEGLKFMVYLQKENIIDESGMPKERFSAEFPKEGPSILRIQQVVRGDSAAYFCASSPVQPTGSYNEQFFGPGTRLTVL.

This sequence joins TRBV6-6 and TRBJ2-7, with 7 bases that match TRBD1. V lost 3 bases to trimming and J lost 2 bases; unmatched junction nucleotides: 7. The length of the CDR3 is 15 residues. Germline CDR1 reads MNHNY; CDR2 reads SVGAGI (reference sequence). CDR3: CASSYKGDRAYEQYF. For the CDR3, the DNA is TGTGCCAGCAGTTATAAGGGCGACAGGGCCTACGAGCAGTACTTC.

This chain links TRBV19 with TRBJ2-7, with 7 bases fitting TRBD1. V dropped 5 bases and J dropped 3; count of bases not matched to a gene: 10. The CDR3 covers 15 residues. Per germline, CDR1 LNHDA and CDR2 SQIVND (reference sequence). The CDR3 DNA follows: TGTGCCAGTAGTGTCGGGGACAGCAGAGGCTACGAGCAGTACTTC. As protein: CASSVGDSRGYEQYF.

This sequence joins TRBV7-2 and TRBJ1-2; D unresolved. The V and J ends lost 1 base and 5 bases respectively, with 8 bases between them. This CDR3 comprises 13 residues. CDR1 is SGHTA and CDR2 is FQGNSA in the germline V gene. CDR3 sequence (DNA): TGTGCCAGCAGCTTAGAGAGGACTTATGGCTACACCTTC. Amino acids: CASSLERTYGYTF.

The gene calls are TRBV5-4 and TRBJ2-5; TRBD1 aligns across 7 bases. Looked up from germline, CDR1 is SGHNT and CDR2 is YYREEE (reference sequence). There are 15 residues in the CDR3. J was trimmed by 5 bases and V by 4 bases; bases with no gene match: 11. The CDR3 loop is CASSIRQGTGETQYF. CDR3 DNA: TGTGCCAGCAGCATAAGACAGGGAACAGGGGAGACCCAGTACTTC. Based on the CDR3 plus reference TRBV5-4 and TRBJ2-5, the full variable domain is ETGVTQSPTHLIKTRGQQVTLRCSSQSGHNTVSWYQQALGQGPQFIFQYYREEENGRGNFPPRFSGLQFPNYSSELNVNALELDDSALYLCASSIRQGTGETQYFGPGTRLLVL.